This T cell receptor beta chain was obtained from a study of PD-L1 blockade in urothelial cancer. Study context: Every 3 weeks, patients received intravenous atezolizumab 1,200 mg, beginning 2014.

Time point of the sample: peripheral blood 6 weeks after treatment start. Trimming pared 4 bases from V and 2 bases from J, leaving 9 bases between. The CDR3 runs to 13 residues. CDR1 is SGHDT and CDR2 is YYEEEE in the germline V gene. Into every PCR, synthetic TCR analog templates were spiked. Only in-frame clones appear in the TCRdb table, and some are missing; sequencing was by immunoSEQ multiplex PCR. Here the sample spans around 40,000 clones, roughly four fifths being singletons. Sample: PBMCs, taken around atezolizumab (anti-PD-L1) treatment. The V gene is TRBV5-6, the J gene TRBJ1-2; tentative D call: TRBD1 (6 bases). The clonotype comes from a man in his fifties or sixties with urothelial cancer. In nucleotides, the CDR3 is TGTGCCAGCAGCCGGGGACAAAACTATGGCTACACCTTC. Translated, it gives CASSRGQNYGYTF.